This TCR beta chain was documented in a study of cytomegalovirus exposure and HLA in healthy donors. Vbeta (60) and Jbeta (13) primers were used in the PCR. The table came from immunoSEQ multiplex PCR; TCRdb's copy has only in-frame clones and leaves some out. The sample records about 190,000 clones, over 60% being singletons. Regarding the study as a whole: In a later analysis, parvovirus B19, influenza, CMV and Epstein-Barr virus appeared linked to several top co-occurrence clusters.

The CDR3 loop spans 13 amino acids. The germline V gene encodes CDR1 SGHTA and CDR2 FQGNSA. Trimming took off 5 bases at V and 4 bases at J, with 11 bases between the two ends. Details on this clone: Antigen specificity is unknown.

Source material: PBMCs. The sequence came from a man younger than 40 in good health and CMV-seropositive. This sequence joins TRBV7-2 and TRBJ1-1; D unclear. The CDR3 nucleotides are TGTGCCAGCAGCCTCCCCGGAGGCACTGAAGCTTTCTTT. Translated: CASSLPGGTEAFF. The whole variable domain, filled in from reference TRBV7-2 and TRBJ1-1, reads GAGVSQSPSNKVTEKGKDVELRCDPISGHTALYWYRQSLGQGLEFLIYFQGNSAPDKSGLPSDRFSAERTGGSVSTLTIQRTQQEDSAVYLCASSLPGGTEAFFGQGTRLTVV.